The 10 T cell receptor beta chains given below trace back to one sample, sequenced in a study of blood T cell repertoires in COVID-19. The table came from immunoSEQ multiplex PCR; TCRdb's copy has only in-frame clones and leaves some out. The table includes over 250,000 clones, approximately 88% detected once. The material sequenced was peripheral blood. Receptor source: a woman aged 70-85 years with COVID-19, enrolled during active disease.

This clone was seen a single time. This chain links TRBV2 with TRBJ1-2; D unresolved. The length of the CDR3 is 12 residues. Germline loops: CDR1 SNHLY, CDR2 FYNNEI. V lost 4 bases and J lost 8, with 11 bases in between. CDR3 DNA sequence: TGTGCCAGCAGTGTAGGGAGAGGAGGCTACACCTTC. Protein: CASSVGRGGYTF.

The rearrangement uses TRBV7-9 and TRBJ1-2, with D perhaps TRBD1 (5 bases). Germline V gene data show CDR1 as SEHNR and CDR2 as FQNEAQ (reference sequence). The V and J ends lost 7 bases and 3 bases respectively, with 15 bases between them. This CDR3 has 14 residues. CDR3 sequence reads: CASTREGLDYGYTF. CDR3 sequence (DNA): TGTGCCAGCACTAGGGAGGGGCTCGACTATGGCTACACCTTC.

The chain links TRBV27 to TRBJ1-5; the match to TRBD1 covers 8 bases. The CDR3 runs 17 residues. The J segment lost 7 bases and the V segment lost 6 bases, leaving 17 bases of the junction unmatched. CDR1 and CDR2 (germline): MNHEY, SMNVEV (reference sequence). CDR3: CASSLKPTGGSGQPQHF. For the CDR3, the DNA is TGTGCCAGCAGCCTAAAACCTACAGGGGGTAGTGGACAGCCCCAGCATTTT.

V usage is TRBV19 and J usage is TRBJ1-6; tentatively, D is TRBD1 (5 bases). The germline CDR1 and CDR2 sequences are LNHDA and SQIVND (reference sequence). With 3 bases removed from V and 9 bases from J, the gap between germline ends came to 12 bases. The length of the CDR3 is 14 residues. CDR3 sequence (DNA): TGTGCCAGTAGTATGAGTGGGGCTCGTTCACCCCTCCACTTT. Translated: CASSMSGARSPLHF.

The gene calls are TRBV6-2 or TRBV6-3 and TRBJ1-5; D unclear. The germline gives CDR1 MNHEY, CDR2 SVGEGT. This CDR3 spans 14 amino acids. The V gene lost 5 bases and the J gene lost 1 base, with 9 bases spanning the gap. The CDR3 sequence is CASSRDRSNQPQHF. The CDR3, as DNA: TGTGCCAGCAGTCGTGATAGAAGCAATCAGCCCCAGCATTTT.

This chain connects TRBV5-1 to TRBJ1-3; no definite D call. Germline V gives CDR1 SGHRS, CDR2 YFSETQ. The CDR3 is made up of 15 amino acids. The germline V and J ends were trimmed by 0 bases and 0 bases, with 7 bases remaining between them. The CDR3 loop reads CASSLVHNSGNTIYF. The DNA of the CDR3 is TGCGCCAGCAGCTTGGTACATAACTCTGGAAACACCATATATTTT.

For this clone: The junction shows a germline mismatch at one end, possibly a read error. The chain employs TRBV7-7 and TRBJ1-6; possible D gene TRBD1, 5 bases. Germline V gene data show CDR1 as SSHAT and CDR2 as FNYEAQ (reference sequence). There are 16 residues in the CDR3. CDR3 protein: CASSSRGWGEDSPLHF. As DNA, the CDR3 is TGTGCTAGCAGCTCCCGGGGGTGGGGTGAAGATTCACCCCTCCACTTT. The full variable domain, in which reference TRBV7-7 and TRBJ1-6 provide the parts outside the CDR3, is GAGVSQSPRYKVTKRGQDVTLRCDPISSHATLYWYQQALGQGPEFLTYFNYEAQPDKSGLPSDRFSAERPEGSISTLTIQRTEQRDSAMYRCASSSRGWGEDSPLHFGNGTRLTVT.

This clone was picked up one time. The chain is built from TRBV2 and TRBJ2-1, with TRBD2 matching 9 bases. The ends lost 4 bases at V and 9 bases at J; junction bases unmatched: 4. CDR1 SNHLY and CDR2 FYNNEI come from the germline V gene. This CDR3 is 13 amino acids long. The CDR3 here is CASSGAGGSEQFF. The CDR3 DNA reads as TGTGCCAGCAGTGGAGCGGGAGGAAGTGAGCAGTTCTTC.

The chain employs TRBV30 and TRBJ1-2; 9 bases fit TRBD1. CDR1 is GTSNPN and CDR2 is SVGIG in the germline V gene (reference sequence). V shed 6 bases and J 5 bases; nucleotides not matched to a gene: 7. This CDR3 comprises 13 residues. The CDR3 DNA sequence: TGTGCCTGCTTACAGGGGGCTTGGTATGGCTACACCTTC. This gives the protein CACLQGAWYGYTF.

The CDR3 loop reads CASSSPGGETQYF. As DNA, the CDR3 is TGTGCCAGCAGTTCCCCAGGGGGAGAGACCCAGTACTTC. The genes are TRBV28 and TRBJ2-5; 7 nucleotides align to TRBD1. CDR1 is MDHEN, CDR2 SYDVKM, per germline. This CDR3 has 13 residues. J was trimmed by 4 bases and V by 4 bases; bases with no gene match: 3.